The sequence of this T cell receptor beta chain was determined in a study of blood T cell repertoires in COVID-19. Here immunoSEQ multiplex PCR was the method, and the copy in TCRdb shows in-frame clones only, minus some. This table holds around 80,000 clones, 90% found once. The CDR3 covers 13 residues. Deletions cut 2 bases from V and 3 bases from J, with 7 bases between. Germline CDR1 reads MNHEY; CDR2 reads SVGAGI. This receptor was taken from a woman at least 80 years old with acute or convalescent COVID-19. The V and J genes are TRBV6-5 and TRBJ1-1, with a possible D match to TRBD1 (5 bases). Source material: peripheral blood. CDR3 protein: CASSYDSDTEAFF. CDR3 in DNA: TGTGCCAGCAGTTACGACAGCGACACTGAAGCTTTCTTT.